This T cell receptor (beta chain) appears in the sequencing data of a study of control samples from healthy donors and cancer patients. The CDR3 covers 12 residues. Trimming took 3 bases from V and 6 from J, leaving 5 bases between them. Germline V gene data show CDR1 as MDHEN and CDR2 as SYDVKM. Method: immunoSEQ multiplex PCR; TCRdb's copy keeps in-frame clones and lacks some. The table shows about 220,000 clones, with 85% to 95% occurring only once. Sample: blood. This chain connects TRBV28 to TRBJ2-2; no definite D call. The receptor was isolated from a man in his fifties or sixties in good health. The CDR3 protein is CASSFNPGELFF. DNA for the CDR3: TGTGCCAGCAGTTTCAACCCCGGGGAGCTGTTTTTT. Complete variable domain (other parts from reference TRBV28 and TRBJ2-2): DVKVTQSSRYLVKRTGEKVFLECVQDMDHENMFWYRQDPGLGLRLIYFSYDVKMKEKGDIPEGYSVSREKKERFSLILESASTNQTSMYLCASSFNPGELFFGEGSRLTVL.